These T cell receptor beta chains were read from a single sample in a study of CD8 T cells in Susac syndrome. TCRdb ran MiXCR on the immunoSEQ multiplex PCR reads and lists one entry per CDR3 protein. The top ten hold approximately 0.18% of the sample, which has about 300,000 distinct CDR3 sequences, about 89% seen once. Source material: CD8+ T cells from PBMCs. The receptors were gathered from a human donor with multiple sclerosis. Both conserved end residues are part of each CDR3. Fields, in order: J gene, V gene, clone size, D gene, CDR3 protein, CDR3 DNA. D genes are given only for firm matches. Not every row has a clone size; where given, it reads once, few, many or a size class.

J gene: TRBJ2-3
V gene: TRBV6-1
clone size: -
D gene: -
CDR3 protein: CASMKSSTSDTQYF
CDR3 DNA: TGTGCCAGCATGAAGAGTTCCACCTCAGATACGCAGTATTTT

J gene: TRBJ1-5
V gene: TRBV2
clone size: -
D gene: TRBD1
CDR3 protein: CASAGQGSGPQHF
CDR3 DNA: TGTGCCAGCGCGGGACAGGGGAGTGGGCCCCAGCATTTT

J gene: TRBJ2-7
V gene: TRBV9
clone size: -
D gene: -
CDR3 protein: CASSPSGASSYEQYF
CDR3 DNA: TGTGCCAGCAGCCCCTCGGGGGCTTCCTCCTACGAGCAGTACTTC

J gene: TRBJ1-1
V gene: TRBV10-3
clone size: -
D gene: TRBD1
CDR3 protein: CAISPRQGAGDQAFF
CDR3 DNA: TGTGCCATCAGCCCCCGACAGGGGGCCGGTGATCAAGCTTTCTTT

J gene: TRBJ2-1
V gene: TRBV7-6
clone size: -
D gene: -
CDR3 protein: CASSSRAREPHNEQFF
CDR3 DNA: TGTGCCAGCAGCTCTAGGGCTCGGGAGCCCCACAATGAGCAGTTCTTC

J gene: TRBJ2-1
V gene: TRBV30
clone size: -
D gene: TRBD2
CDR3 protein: CAWASSGTYNEQFF
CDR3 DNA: TGTGCCTGGGCTTCTAGCGGGACCTACAATGAGCAGTTCTTC

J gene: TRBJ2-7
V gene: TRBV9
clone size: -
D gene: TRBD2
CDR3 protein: CASSTTSGIYEQYF
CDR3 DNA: TGTGCCAGCAGCACAACTAGCGGGATTTACGAGCAGTACTTC

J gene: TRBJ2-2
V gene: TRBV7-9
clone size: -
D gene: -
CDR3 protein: CASSLIIGSAGELFF
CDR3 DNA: TGTGCCAGCAGCTTAATCATCGGCAGCGCCGGGGAGCTGTTTTTT

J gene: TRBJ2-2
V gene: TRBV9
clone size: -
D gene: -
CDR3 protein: CASSVGVSTGELFF
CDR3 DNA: TGTGCCAGCAGCGTAGGCGTTAGCACCGGGGAGCTGTTTTTT

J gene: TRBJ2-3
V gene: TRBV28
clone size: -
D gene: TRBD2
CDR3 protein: CASSPWSLTSGVHTDTQYF
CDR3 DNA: TGTGCCAGCAGTCCCTGGTCCCTGACTAGCGGAGTTCACACAGATACGCAGTATTTT

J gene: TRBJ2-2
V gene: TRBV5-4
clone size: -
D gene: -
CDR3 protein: CASSLDLGSLELFF
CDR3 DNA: TGTGCCAGCAGCTTGGATCTAGGAAGCCTGGAGCTGTTTTTT

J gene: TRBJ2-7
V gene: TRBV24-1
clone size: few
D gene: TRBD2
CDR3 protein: CATSETSGGPYEQYF
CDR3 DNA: TGTGCCACCAGTGAAACTAGCGGGGGTCCCTACGAGCAGTACTTC

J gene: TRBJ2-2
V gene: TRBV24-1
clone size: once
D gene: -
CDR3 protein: CATSDWNTGELFF
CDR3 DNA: TGTGCCACCAGTGATTGGAACACCGGGGAGCTGTTTTTT

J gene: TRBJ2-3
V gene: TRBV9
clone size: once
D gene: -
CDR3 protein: CASSVGGVVTDTQYF
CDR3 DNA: TGTGCCAGCAGCGTAGGAGGGGTCGTCACAGATACGCAGTATTTT

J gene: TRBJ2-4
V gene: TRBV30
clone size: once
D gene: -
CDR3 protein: CAWSGDQGRLAKNIQYF
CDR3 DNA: TGTGCCTGGAGCGGTGATCAGGGGCGTCTTGCCAAAAACATTCAGTACTTC

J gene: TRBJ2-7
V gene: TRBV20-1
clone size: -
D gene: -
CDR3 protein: CSASPRTNPLGEQYF
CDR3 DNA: TGCAGTGCCTCCCCGCGGACAAACCCTCTGGGTGAGCAGTACTTC

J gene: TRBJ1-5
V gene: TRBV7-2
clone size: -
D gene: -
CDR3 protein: CASSSRTGFSNQPQHF
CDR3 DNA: TGTGCCAGCAGCTCGAGGACTGGATTCAGCAATCAGCCCCAGCATTTT

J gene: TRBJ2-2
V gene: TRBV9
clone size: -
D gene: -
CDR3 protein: CASSVSGSGELFF
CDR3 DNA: TGTGCCAGCAGCGTATCAGGGTCCGGGGAGCTGTTTTTT

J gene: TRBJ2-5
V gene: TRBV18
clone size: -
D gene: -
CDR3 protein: CASSPPPIYQETQYF
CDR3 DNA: TGTGCCAGCTCACCCCCGCCTATATACCAAGAGACCCAGTACTTC

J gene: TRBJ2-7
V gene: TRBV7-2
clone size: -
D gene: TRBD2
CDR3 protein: CASSLGLAGPYEQYF
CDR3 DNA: TGTGCCAGCAGCTTAGGTCTAGCGGGTCCATACGAGCAGTACTTC

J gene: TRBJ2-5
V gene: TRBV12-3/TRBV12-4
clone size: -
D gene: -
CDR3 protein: CASGHGTAGAVLSPTQYF
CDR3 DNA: TGTGCCAGCGGGCACGGGACAGCGGGAGCGGTCCTAAGCCCGACCCAGTACTTC

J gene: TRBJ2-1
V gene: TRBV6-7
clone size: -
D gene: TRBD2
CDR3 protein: CASSYGRGSYNEQFF
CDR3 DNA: TGTGCCAGCAGTTACGGGCGGGGGAGCTACAATGAGCAGTTCTTC

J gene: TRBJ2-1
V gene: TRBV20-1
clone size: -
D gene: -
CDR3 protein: CSAKLVTYNEQFF
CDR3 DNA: TGCAGTGCTAAGCTGGTCACCTACAATGAGCAGTTCTTC

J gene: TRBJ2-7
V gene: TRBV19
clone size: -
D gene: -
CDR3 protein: CASSPNGGMEQYF
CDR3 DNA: TGTGCCAGTAGCCCAAACGGGGGAATGGAGCAGTACTTC

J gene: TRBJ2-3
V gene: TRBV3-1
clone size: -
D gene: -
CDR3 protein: CASSQGFESYTDTQYF
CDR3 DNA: TGTGCCAGCAGCCAAGGGTTCGAGTCTTACACAGATACGCAGTATTTT

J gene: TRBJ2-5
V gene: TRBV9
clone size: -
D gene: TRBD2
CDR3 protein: CASSASESGRALGETQYF
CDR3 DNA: TGTGCCAGCAGTGCGTCAGAGAGCGGGAGGGCCCTCGGAGAGACCCAGTACTTC

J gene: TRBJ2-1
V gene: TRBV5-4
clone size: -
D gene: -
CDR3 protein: CASSWGAGEQFF
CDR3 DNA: TGTGCCAGCAGCTGGGGGGCGGGTGAGCAGTTCTTC

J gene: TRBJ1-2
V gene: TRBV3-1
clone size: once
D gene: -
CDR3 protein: CASSQRSDYGYTF
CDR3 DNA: TGTGCCAGCAGCCAAAGGTCCGACTATGGCTACACCTTC

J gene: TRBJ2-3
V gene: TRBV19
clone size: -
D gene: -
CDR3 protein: CASTATSTDTQYF
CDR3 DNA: TGTGCCAGTACGGCTACCAGCACAGATACGCAGTATTTT

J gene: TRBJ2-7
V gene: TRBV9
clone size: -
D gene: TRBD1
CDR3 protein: CASSVATGAFYEQYF
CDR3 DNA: TGTGCCAGCAGCGTAGCAACAGGGGCATTTTACGAGCAGTACTTC

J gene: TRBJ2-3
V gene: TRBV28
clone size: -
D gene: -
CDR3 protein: CASSPLATRHDTQYF
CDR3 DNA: TGTGCCAGCAGTCCTCTAGCGACCCGTCACGATACGCAGTATTTT

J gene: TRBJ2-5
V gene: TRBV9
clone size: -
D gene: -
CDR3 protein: CASSVAGTRGETQYF
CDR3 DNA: TGTGCCAGCAGCGTAGCGGGAACGAGGGGAGAGACCCAGTACTTC

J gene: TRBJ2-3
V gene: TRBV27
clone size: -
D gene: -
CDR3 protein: CASSLKLRTDTQYF
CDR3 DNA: TGTGCCAGCAGTTTGAAACTACGCACAGATACGCAGTATTTT

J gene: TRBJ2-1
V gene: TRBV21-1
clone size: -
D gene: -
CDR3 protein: CASSNEKEQFF
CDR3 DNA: TGTGCCAGCAGCAATGAGAAAGAGCAGTTCTTC

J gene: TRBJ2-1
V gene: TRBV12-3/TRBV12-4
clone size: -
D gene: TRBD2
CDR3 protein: CASRAGLAVGNEQFF
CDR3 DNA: TGTGCCAGCAGGGCCGGACTAGCGGTGGGGAATGAGCAGTTCTTC

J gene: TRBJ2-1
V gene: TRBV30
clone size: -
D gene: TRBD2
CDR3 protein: CAWKGLVHEQFF
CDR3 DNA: TGTGCCTGGAAAGGACTAGTCCATGAGCAGTTCTTC

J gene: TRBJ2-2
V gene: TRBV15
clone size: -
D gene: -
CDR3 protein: CATSRGAGSGGELFF
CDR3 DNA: TGTGCCACCAGCAGAGGTGCAGGGTCGGGCGGGGAGCTGTTTTTT

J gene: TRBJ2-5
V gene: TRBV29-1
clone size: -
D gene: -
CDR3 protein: CSAAGNGETQYF
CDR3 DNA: TGCAGCGCAGCAGGGAACGGGGAGACCCAGTACTTC

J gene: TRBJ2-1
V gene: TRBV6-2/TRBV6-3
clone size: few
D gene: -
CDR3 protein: CASTGGSSYNEQFF
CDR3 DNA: TGTGCTAGTACCGGGGGCAGCTCCTACAATGAGCAGTTCTTC

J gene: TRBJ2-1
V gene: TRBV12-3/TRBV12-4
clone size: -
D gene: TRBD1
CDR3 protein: CASRPGTGPFNEQFF
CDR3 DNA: TGTGCCAGCAGACCCGGGACAGGGCCCTTCAATGAGCAGTTCTTC

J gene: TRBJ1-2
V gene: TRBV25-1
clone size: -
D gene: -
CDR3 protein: CASSDRRDKTGGEYGYTF
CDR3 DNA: TGTGCCAGCAGTGACCGCCGGGACAAAACCGGAGGGGAGTATGGCTACACCTTC

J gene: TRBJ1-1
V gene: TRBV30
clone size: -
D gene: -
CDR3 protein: CAWSVMNTEAFF
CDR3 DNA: TGTGCCTGGAGTGTTATGAACACTGAAGCTTTCTTT

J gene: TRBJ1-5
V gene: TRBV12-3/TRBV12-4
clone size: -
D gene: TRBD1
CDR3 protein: CASGGTEETQPQHF
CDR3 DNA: TGTGCCAGCGGGGGGACAGAAGAGACTCAGCCCCAGCATTTT

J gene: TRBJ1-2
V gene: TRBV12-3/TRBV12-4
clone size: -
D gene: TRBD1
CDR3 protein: CASSSTGPYGYTF
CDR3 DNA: TGTGCCAGCAGTTCGACAGGGCCCTATGGCTACACCTTC

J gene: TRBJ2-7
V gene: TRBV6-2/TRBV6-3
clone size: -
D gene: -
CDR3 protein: CASSYSPAYEQYF
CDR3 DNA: TGTGCCAGCAGTTACTCGCCCGCCTACGAGCAGTACTTC

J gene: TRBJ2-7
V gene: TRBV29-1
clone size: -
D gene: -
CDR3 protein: CSVVSTEQYF
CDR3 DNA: TGCAGCGTTGTCAGTACCGAGCAGTACTTC

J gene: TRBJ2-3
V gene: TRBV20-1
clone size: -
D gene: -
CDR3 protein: CSAWTAVKGGTDTQYF
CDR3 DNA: TGCAGTGCCTGGACCGCCGTTAAAGGGGGCACAGATACGCAGTATTTT

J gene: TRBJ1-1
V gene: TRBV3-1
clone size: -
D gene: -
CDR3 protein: CASSQDHIARDTRTLKLFF
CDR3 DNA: TGTGCCAGCAGCCAAGACCATATCGCGCGGGACACCCGAACACTGAAGCTTTTCTTT

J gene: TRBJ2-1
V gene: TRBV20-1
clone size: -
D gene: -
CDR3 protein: CSAREGVPEGEWNEQFF
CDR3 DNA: TGCAGTGCTAGAGAGGGCGTCCCAGAGGGAGAGTGGAATGAGCAGTTCTTC

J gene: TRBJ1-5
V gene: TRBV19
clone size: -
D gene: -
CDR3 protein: CASRARGAIDQPQHF
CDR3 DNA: TGTGCCAGTAGGGCGCGAGGGGCAATAGATCAGCCCCAGCATTTT

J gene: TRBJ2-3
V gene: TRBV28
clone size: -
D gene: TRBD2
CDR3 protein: CASSLNALADVYITDTQYF
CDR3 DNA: TGTGCCAGCAGTTTGAATGCTCTAGCGGACGTCTACATCACAGATACGCAGTATTTT

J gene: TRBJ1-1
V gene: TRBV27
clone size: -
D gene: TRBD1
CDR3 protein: CASHEQGANTEAFF
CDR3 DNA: TGTGCCAGCCACGAACAGGGGGCGAACACTGAAGCTTTCTTT

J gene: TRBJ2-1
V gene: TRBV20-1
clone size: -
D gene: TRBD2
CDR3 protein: CSARTSGRAPIGQFF
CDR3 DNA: TGCAGTGCTAGAACTAGCGGGAGGGCGCCGATTGGGCAGTTCTTC